Each of the 5 T cell receptor beta chains below was sequenced from the same sample in a study of blood T cell repertoires in COVID-19. The protocol was immunoSEQ multiplex PCR, while the TCRdb copy is restricted to in-frame clones and leaves out a portion. The table includes some 30,000 clones, approximately 80% detected once. Sequenced sample: peripheral blood. The receptors stem from a human donor in a cohort sampled during active COVID-19.

The rearrangement joins TRBV18 to TRBJ2-2; D gene uncertain. CDR1 and CDR2 (germline): KGHSH, LQKENI. Trimming cost V 5 bases and J 0 bases, with 10 bases left between them. The CDR3 sequence is 15 residues long. CDR3 nucleotides: TGTGCCAGCTCAGAGGTAAAGGCGAACACCGGGGAGCTGTTTTTT. It codes for CASSEVKANTGELFF.

This chain links TRBV6-6 with TRBJ2-2; D is unresolved. Germline loops: CDR1 MNHNY, CDR2 SVGAGI (reference sequence). CDR3 size: 13 residues. Trimming removed 5 bases at V and 1 base at J, with 5 bases between. CDR3: CASSTRNTGELFF. CDR3 DNA sequence: TGTGCCAGCAGTACACGGAACACCGGGGAGCTGTTTTTT.

The chain recombines TRBV5-1 with TRBJ2-3; tentative D call: TRBD1 (5 bases). The CDR3 has 14 amino acids. The germline V gene has CDR1 SGHRS and CDR2 YFSETQ. Trimming removed 3 bases from V and 3 bases from J, with 11 bases in between. In nucleotides, the CDR3 is TGCGCCAGCAGCTCGATCCCAGGGACAGATACGCAGTATTTT. Protein: CASSSIPGTDTQYF.

The chain couples TRBV11-2 to TRBJ2-1; TRBD1 is a possible D gene (5 bases). Per the germline V gene, CDR1 is SGHAT and CDR2 is FQNNGV. The CDR3 has 14 residues. V lost 3 bases and J 5 bases, leaving 11 bases between the germline ends. The CDR3 sequence is CASSFLRGHNEQFF. CDR3 coding DNA: TGTGCCAGCAGCTTCCTTAGGGGCCACAATGAGCAGTTCTTC.

CDR3 residues: CASSQPGQYNSPLHF. The CDR3 DNA is TGTGCCAGCAGCCAACCGGGACAGTATAATTCACCCCTCCACTTT. The J gene is TRBJ1-6, the V gene TRBV4-2, with 7 bases identical to TRBD1. CDR1 and CDR2 (germline): LGHNA, YNFKEQ. The CDR3 contains 15 residues. Trimming at V came to 2 bases and at J to 4 bases, leaving 2 bases not matched to a gene.